The rows below give T cell receptor beta chains drawn from one sample of a study of T cell responses to AZD1222 COVID-19 vaccine. Only in-frame clones appear in the TCRdb table, and some are missing; sequencing was by immunoSEQ multiplex PCR. There are about 120,000 clones in the sample; approximately 90% occur only once, and 11% to 15% lies in the top ten. The sequencing used peripheral blood, collected on day 0 of AZD1222 vaccination. The receptors derive from an adult in good health. CDR3s include the opening cysteine and the closing phenylalanine or tryptophan. The order of the fields is V gene, clone size, D gene, J gene, CDR3 DNA, CDR3 protein. A D gene is named only where the DNA matches it firmly. Not all rows give a size; the values are once, few, many and, for expanded clones, a class.

>TRBV4-3|once|.|TRBJ1-4
TGCGCCAGCAGCCAAGGTCCAGGGGATAATGAAAAACTGTTTTTT
CASSQGPGDNEKLFF
>TRBV4-1|.|TRBD2|TRBJ2-5
TGCGCCAGCAGCCAAACCCAGGTCGACCGGGGGGACCAAGAGACCCAGTACTTC
CASSQTQVDRGDQETQYF
>TRBV6-5|.|.|TRBJ1-2
TGTGCCAGCAGATTGGTTGGGGCAGTTAATGGCTACACCTTC
CASRLVGAVNGYTF
>TRBV27|.|.|TRBJ1-6
TGTGCCAGCAGTCCTCTGACAGGACCTACACCCCTCCACTTT
CASSPLTGPTPLHF
>TRBV6-2/TRBV6-3|.|TRBD2|TRBJ2-3
TGTGCCAGCAGACCTACTACCTCGCTGAGCGGGGGGACAGCGGCTACGCAGTATTTT
CASRPTTSLSGGTAATQYF
>TRBV6-1|.|TRBD2|TRBJ2-1
TGTGCCAGCAGTATCCCTAGCGGGGGGTACAATGAGCAGTTCTTC
CASSIPSGGYNEQFF
>TRBV29-1|.|.|TRBJ1-1
TGCAGCGTTGTGGGGGCGAGGGTGAACACTGAAGCTTTCTTT
CSVVGARVNTEAFF
>TRBV5-1|few|.|TRBJ2-5
TGCGCCAGCAGCTTGGCCGGAGAGACCCAGTACTTC
CASSLAGETQYF
>TRBV7-8|.|.|TRBJ1-1
TGTGCCAGCAGCTTAGGGGCTAACACTGAAGCTTTCTTT
CASSLGANTEAFF
>TRBV6-5|.|.|TRBJ1-4
TGTGCCAGCAGTCCTACAGGGCTTGAAAAACTGTTTTTT
CASSPTGLEKLFF
>TRBV9|.|.|TRBJ1-2
TGTGCCAGCAGCGAGGGGGAATATGGCTACACCTTC
CASSEGEYGYTF
>TRBV7-2|once|TRBD2|TRBJ2-4
TGTGCCAGCAGCCTCGATCGACTAGCGGGGGGGCCGGGGAACATTCAGTACTTC
CASSLDRLAGGPGNIQYF
>TRBV7-7|.|.|TRBJ2-2
TGTGCCAGCAGCTTATACAGGGCAGGCACCCCCGGGGAGCTGTTTTTT
CASSLYRAGTPGELFF
>TRBV4-3|.|.|TRBJ1-4
TGCGCCAGCAGCGCGACCGGGGAAAAACTGTTTTTT
CASSATGEKLFF
>TRBV28|.|.|TRBJ1-2
TGTGCCAGCAGTTTAGGGGGACGGACTAACTATGGCTACACCTTC
CASSLGGRTNYGYTF
>TRBV5-1|.|.|TRBJ1-1
TGCGCCAGCAGCTTGAGGGCGGGTGGGAACACTGAAGCTTTCTTT
CASSLRAGGNTEAFF
>TRBV19|.|.|TRBJ2-3
TGTGCCAGTAGTATAGCGGCAGATACGCAGTATTTT
CASSIAADTQYF
>TRBV7-8|.|TRBD2|TRBJ2-7
TGTGCCAGCAGTCGTAGACTAGCGGGGGCCTACGAGCAGTACTTC
CASSRRLAGAYEQYF
>TRBV4-1|once|.|TRBJ1-2
TGCGCCAGCAGCCACAATCTCAGGGTAACCTATGGCTACACCTTC
CASSHNLRVTYGYTF
>TRBV7-6|.|.|TRBJ2-3
TGTGCCAGCAGCCGTCCCGGGGCGGCGAGCACAGATACGCAGTATTTT
CASSRPGAASTDTQYF
>TRBV5-4|.|.|TRBJ2-5
TGTGCCAGCAGCCCGGGAACCGAGCAAGAGACCCAGTACTTC
CASSPGTEQETQYF
>TRBV5-6|.|.|TRBJ2-5
TGTGCCAGCAGCTTGTTCCAAGAGACCCAGTACTTC
CASSLFQETQYF
>TRBV7-2|.|.|TRBJ2-7
TGTGCCAGCGCCCAGAGGGAGTCCTACGAGCAGTACTTC
CASAQRESYEQYF
>TRBV7-2|few|TRBD1|TRBJ1-1
TGTGCCAGCAGCATAACAGGGGAACTAAACACTGAAGCTTTCTTT
CASSITGELNTEAFF
>TRBV10-3|.|TRBD1|TRBJ1-5
TGTGCCATCAGTCAGCAGGGGGCGGGTCAGCCCCAGCATTTT
CAISQQGAGQPQHF
>TRBV6-1|.|TRBD1|TRBJ1-5
TGTGCCAGCAGTGAACAGGGGGATCAGCCCCAGCATTTT
CASSEQGDQPQHF
>TRBV27|.|.|TRBJ1-1
TGTGCCAGCAGTTTGCAGGGGACCACTGAAGCTTTCTTT
CASSLQGTTEAFF
>TRBV9|.|.|TRBJ1-2
TGTGCCAGCAGCGTAGGCGGGGGTCCTGACTATGGCTACACCTTC
CASSVGGGPDYGYTF
>TRBV27|once|TRBD2|TRBJ2-5
TGTGCCAGCAGTCCCCCCCCGGGACTAGGAAAGGAGACCCAGTACTTC
CASSPPPGLGKETQYF
>TRBV5-6|.|.|TRBJ1-1
TGTGCCAGCAGCTTGTTGGTGGGGGGAAACACTGAAGCTTTCTTT
CASSLLVGGNTEAFF
>TRBV10-1|few|.|TRBJ2-7
TGCGCCAGCAGTGAGTCTCTAAGAGACTACGAGCAGTACTTC
CASSESLRDYEQYF
>TRBV9|.|.|TRBJ2-2
TGTGCCAGCAGCGTAGGCATCACCGGGGAGCTGTTTTTT
CASSVGITGELFF
>TRBV7-2|.|TRBD1|TRBJ1-2
TGTGCCAGCAGCCAAAACCCGGGACAGGGGGCTGGTGGCTACACCTTC
CASSQNPGQGAGGYTF
>TRBV7-2|.|.|TRBJ1-5
TGTGCCAGCAGCTTAGTGGGTTTTCAGCCCCAGCATTTT
CASSLVGFQPQHF